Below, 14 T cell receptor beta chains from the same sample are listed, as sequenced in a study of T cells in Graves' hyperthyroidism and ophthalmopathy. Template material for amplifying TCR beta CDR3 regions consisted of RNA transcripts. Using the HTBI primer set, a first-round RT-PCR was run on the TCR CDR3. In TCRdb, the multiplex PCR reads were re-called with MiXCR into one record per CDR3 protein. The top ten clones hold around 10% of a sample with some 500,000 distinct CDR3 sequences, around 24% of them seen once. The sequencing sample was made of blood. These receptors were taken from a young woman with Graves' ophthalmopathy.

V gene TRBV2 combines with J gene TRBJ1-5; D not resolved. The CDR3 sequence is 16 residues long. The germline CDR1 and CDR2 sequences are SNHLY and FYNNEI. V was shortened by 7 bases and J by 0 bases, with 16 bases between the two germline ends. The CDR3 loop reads CASTEGVRNSNQPQHF. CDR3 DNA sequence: TGTGCCAGCACCGAAGGTGTGAGGAATAGCAATCAGCCCCAGCATTTT.

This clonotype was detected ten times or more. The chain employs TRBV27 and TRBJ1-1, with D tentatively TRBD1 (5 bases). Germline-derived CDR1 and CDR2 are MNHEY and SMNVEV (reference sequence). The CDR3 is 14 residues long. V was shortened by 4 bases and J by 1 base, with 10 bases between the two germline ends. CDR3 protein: CASSYGRANTEAFF. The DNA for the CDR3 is TGTGCCAGCAGTTATGGCAGGGCGAACACTGAAGCTTTCTTT.

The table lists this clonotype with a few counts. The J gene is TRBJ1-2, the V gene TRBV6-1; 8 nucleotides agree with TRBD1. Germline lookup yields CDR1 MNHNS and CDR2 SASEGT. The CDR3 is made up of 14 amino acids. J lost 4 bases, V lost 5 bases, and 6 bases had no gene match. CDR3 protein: CASSRTGTIYGYTF. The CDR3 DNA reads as TGTGCCAGCAGTCGGACAGGGACCATCTATGGCTACACCTTC.

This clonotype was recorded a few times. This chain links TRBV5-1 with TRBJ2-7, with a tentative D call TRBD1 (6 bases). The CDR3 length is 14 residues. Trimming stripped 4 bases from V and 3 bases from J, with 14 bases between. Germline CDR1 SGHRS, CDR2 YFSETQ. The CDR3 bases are TGCGCCAGCAGCCGAGACACAGGGAACTACGAGCAGTACTTC. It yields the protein CASSRDTGNYEQYF.

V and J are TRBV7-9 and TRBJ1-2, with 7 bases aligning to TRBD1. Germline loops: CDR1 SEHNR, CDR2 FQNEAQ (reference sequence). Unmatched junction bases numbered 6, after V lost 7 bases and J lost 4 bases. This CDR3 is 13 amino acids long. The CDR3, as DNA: TGTGCCAGCACGATTGGGACAGTCTATGGCTACACCTTC. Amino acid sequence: CASTIGTVYGYTF.

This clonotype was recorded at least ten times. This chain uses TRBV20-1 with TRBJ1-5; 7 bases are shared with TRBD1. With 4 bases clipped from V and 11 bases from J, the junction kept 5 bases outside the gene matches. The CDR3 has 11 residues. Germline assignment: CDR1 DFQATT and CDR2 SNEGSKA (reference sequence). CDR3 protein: CSANGQATQHF. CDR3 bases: TGCAGTGCTAACGGACAGGCGACCCAGCATTTT.

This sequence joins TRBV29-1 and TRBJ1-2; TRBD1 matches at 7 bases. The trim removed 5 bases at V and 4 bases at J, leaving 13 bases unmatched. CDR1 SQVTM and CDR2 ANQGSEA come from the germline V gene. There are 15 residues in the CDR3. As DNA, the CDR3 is TGCAGCGTTCCCCTAATGGTGACAGGGCCCTATGGCTACACCTTC. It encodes CSVPLMVTGPYGYTF.

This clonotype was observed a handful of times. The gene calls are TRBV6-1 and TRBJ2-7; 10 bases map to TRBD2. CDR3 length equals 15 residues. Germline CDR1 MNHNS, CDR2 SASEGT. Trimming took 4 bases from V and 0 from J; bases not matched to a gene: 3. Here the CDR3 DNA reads TGTGCCAGCAGTGGAACTAGCGGGGTCTCCTACGAGCAGTACTTC. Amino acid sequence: CASSGTSGVSYEQYF.

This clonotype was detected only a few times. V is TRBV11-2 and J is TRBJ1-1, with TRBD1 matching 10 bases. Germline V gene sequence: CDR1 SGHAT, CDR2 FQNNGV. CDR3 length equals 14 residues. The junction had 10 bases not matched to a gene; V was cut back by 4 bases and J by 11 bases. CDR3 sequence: CASSSKTGQGLAFF. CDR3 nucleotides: TGTGCCAGCAGCTCTAAGACGGGACAGGGGTTGGCTTTCTTT.

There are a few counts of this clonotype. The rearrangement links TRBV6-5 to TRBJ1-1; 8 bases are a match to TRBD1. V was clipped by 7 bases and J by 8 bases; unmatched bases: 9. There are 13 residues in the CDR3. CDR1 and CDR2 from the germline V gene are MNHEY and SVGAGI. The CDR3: CASIRAQGAEAFF. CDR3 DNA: TGTGCCAGCATTAGGGCGCAGGGGGCAGAAGCTTTCTTT.

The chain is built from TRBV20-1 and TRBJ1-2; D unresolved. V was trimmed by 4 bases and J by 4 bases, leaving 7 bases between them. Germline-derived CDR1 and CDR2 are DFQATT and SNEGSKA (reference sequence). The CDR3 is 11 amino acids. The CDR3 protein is CSATEGYGYTF. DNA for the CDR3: TGCAGTGCTACGGAGGGCTATGGCTACACCTTC.

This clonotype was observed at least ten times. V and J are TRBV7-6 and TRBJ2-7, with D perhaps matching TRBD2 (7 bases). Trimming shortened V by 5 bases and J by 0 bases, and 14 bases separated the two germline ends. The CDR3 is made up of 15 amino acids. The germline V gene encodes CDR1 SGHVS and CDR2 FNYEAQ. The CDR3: CASSGGRGTSYEQYF. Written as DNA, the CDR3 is TGTGCCAGCAGCGGGGGGAGGGGGACCTCCTACGAGCAGTACTTC.

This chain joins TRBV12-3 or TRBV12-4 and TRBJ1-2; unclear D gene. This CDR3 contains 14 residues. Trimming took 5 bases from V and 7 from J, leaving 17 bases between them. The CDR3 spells CASSRTSRGTGYTF. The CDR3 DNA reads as TGTGCCAGCAGTCGGACCTCTCGCGGTACTGGCTACACCTTC.

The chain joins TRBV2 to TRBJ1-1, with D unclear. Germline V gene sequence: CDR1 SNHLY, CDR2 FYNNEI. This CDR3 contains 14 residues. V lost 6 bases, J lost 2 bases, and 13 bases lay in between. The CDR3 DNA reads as TGTGCCAGCAGGGTTCATGTGGGAAACACTGAAGCTTTCTTT. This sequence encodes CASRVHVGNTEAFF.